This T cell receptor (beta chain) originates from a study of OX40 agonist ivuxolimab in advanced cancers. V lost 2 bases, J lost 3 bases, and 16 bases lay in between. This CDR3 comprises 17 residues. Germline-derived CDR1 and CDR2 are LNHDA and SQIVND (reference sequence). The assay was immunoSEQ multiplex PCR, and TCRdb's table has in-frame clones only and misses some. The repertoire includes about 17,000 clones, roughly 87% of them detected once, and about 25% sits in the top ten. The TCR originated in an adult with an advanced solid tumor such as melanoma, head and neck, liver or kidney cancer. The sample in question was CD4+ or CD8+ T cells sorted from blood, obtained in a trial of the OX40 agonist ivuxolimab. V usage is TRBV19 and J usage is TRBJ2-2; D gene unclear. The CDR3 reads CASSIYSRYSDTGELFF. CDR3 DNA sequence: TGTGCCAGTAGTATATATTCGAGGTATTCGGACACCGGGGAGCTGTTTTTT.